A single sample gave rise to the 9 T cell receptor beta chains below, sequenced in a study of T cell responses to AZD1222 COVID-19 vaccine. Libraries were prepared by immunoSEQ multiplex PCR; TCRdb keeps only in-frame clonotypes and omits some of them. The sample has approximately 180,000 clones, just under 90% seen once. The specimen was peripheral blood, collected on day 0 of AZD1222 vaccination. The receptor source for this set is an adult in good health.

The chain carries TRBV6-5 and TRBJ1-4; unclear D gene. The V and J ends lost 6 bases and 8 bases respectively, with 13 bases between them. The CDR3 has 13 residues. Germline V CDR1 and CDR2: MNHEY, SVGAGI. The CDR3 loop is CASRRTDSEKLFF. CDR3 nucleotide sequence: TGTGCCAGCAGACGGACGGATAGCGAAAAACTGTTTTTT.

The rearrangement joins TRBV7-2 to TRBJ1-1; 10 positions agree with TRBD1. V shed 5 bases and J 3 bases; nucleotides not matched to a gene: 9. The germline V gene has CDR1 SGHTA and CDR2 FQGNSA. The CDR3 has 16 amino acids. CDR3 sequence reads: CASSPKPDRGDTEAFF. Here the CDR3 DNA reads TGTGCCAGCAGCCCTAAACCGGACAGGGGGGACACTGAAGCTTTCTTT.

This chain joins TRBV7-2 and TRBJ1-4, with 8 bases fitting TRBD1. Germline V gene data show CDR1 as SGHTA and CDR2 as FQGNSA. The CDR3 sequence is 14 residues long. Unmatched junction bases numbered 8, after V lost 6 bases and J lost 8 bases. The DNA of the CDR3 is TGTGCCAGCAGTTTCTCCAGGGGGCGGGAAAAACTGTTTTTT. As protein: CASSFSRGREKLFF.

A note on this clone: Other nucleotide sequences in the sample specify the same CDR3. The V gene is TRBV2, the J gene TRBJ1-3, with 7 nucleotides matching TRBD1. There are 14 residues in the CDR3. Per the germline V gene, CDR1 is SNHLY and CDR2 is FYNNEI. J was trimmed by 0 bases and V by 9 bases; bases with no gene match: 5. The CDR3 coding sequence is TGTGCCAGTACAGGGGCGTACTCTGGAAACACCATATATTTT. Translated: CASTGAYSGNTIYF.

The V call is TRBV28, the J call TRBJ2-7, with a tentative D call TRBD1 (6 bases). Trimming shortened V by 7 bases and J by 3 bases, and 13 bases separated the two germline ends. This CDR3 contains 13 residues. CDR1 is MDHEN, CDR2 SYDVKM, per germline. In DNA, the CDR3 is TGTGCCAGCAATTCAGGGGAATACTACGAGCAGTACTTC. The encoded protein is CASNSGEYYEQYF.

This chain uses TRBV6-5 with TRBJ1-5; D perhaps matches TRBD1 (5 bases). Germline V gene lookup returns CDR1 MNHEY and CDR2 SVGAGI. The CDR3 sequence is 13 residues long. Trimming left V 0 bases short and J 9 bases short, with 9 bases between. In DNA form, the CDR3 reads TGTGCCAGCAGTTACTCGCGGGGGACGCCCCAGCATTTT. This codes for CASSYSRGTPQHF.

V is TRBV27 and J is TRBJ1-2; 8 bases fit TRBD1. CDR3 length equals 15 residues. The junction had 11 bases not matched to a gene; V was cut back by 7 bases and J by 4 bases. The V gene's germline CDR1 is MNHEY and CDR2 SMNVEV (reference sequence). CDR3 amino acids: CASKSDTTGVYGYTF. CDR3 DNA: TGTGCCAGCAAGTCGGATACGACAGGGGTCTATGGCTACACCTTC.

The rearrangement uses TRBV6-5 and TRBJ1-1, with 7 bases aligning to TRBD1. The V gene's germline CDR1 is MNHEY and CDR2 SVGAGI. Trimming cost V 2 bases and J 4 bases; bases outside gene matches: 4. This CDR3 is built from 14 residues. The CDR3 sequence: CASSYQGGSTEAFF. The CDR3 region has the DNA TGTGCCAGCAGTTACCAGGGGGGGTCCACTGAAGCTTTCTTT.

The chain joins TRBV2 to TRBJ1-5; 7 bases align to TRBD1. Germline V gene data show CDR1 as SNHLY and CDR2 as FYNNEI. The CDR3 length is 16 residues. V was pared by 2 bases and J by 3 bases, with 7 bases of the junction left unmatched. This CDR3 reads CASSEPQGGNNQPQHF. In nucleotides, the CDR3 is TGTGCCAGCAGTGAACCGCAGGGGGGAAACAATCAGCCCCAGCATTTT. Drawing the rest from reference TRBV2 and TRBJ1-5, the complete variable domain is EPEVTQTPSHQVTQMGQEVILRCVPISNHLYFYWYRQILGQKVEFLVSFYNNEISEKSEIFDDQFSVERPDGSNFTLKIRSTKLEDSAMYFCASSEPQGGNNQPQHFGDGTRLSIL.